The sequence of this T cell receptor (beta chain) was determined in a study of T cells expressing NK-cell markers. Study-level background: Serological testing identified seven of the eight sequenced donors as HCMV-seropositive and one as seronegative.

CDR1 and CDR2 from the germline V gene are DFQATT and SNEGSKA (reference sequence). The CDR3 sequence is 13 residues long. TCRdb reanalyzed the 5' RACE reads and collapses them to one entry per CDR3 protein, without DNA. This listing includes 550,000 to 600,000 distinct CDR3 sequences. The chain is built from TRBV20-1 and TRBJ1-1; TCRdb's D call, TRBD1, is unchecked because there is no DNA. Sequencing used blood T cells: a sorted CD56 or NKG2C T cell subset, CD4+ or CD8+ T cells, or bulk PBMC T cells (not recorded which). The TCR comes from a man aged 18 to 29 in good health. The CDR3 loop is CSAREFGQGEAFF.